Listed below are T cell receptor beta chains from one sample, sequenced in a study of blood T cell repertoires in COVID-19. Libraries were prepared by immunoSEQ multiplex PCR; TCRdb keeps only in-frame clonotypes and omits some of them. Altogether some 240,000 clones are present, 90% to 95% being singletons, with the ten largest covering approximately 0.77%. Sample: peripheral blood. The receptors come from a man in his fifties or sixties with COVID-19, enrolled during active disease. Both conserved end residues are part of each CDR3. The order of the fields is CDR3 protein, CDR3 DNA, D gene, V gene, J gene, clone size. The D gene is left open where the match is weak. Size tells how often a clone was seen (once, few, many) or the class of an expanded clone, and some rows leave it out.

CASSGAGASYEQYF	TGTGCCAGCAGCGGAGCGGGAGCCTCCTACGAGCAGTACTTC	TRBD2	TRBV4-2	TRBJ2-7	NA
CASSYSPRALYEKLFF	TGTGCCAGCAGCTACTCCCCCAGGGCGCTTTATGAAAAACTGTTTTTT	NA	TRBV7-8	TRBJ1-4	NA
CASNRRTGELFF	TGTGCCAGCAATAGAAGAACCGGGGAGCTGTTTTTT	NA	TRBV12-3/TRBV12-4	TRBJ2-2	NA
CASRPRLGQAIYGYTF	TGTGCCAGTAGACCGAGGTTGGGACAGGCGATATATGGCTACACCTTC	TRBD1	TRBV19	TRBJ1-2	NA
CASSQDPGGRAVSEQFF	TGTGCCAGCAGCCAAGACCCTGGCGGGAGGGCCGTCAGTGAGCAGTTCTTC	TRBD2	TRBV3-1/TRBV3-2	TRBJ2-1	NA
CASSPLGTSSTDTQYF	TGTGCCAGCAGCCCCCTGGGCACCAGCAGCACAGATACGCAGTATTTT	NA	TRBV14	TRBJ2-3	NA
CASSYGQQEEYF	TGTGCCAGCAGTTACGGGCAGCAGGAGGAGTACTTC	NA	TRBV6-6	TRBJ2-7	NA
CASSPQTLRGNTQYF	TGTGCCAGCTCACCACAGACCCTACGGGGTAATACGCAGTATTTT	NA	TRBV18	TRBJ2-3	NA
CASSQEQGRYEQYF	TGTGCCAGCAGCCAAGAACAGGGCAGGTACGAGCAGTACTTC	NA	TRBV3-1/TRBV3-2	TRBJ2-7	NA
CASSGASGPNTDTQYF	TGTGCCAGCAGTGGCGCTAGCGGGCCGAACACAGATACGCAGTATTTT	TRBD2	TRBV2	TRBJ2-3	NA
CAWSVSAGRFYEQYF	TGTGCCTGGAGTGTATCGGCAGGGCGATTCTACGAGCAGTACTTC	NA	TRBV30	TRBJ2-7	NA
CSAKLAGGPMNTEAFF	TGCAGCGCTAAATTAGCAGGGGGACCCATGAACACTGAAGCTTTCTTT	TRBD1	TRBV29-1	TRBJ1-1	NA
CARSLPPRQGAYANTGELFF	TGTGCCAGAAGCTTACCCCCCCGACAGGGGGCCTACGCGAACACCGGGGAGCTGTTTTTT	NA	TRBV7-5	TRBJ2-2	NA
CASSQTYNEQFF	TGTGCCAGCAGTCAAACCTACAATGAGCAGTTCTTC	NA	TRBV12-3/TRBV12-4	TRBJ2-1	NA
CSVEDEPGSPLHF	TGCAGCGTTGAAGATGAACCTGGCTCACCCCTCCACTTT	NA	TRBV29-1	TRBJ1-6	NA
CASSQHALKETEAFF	TGCGCCAGCAGCCAACACGCCCTCAAGGAGACTGAAGCTTTCTTT	NA	TRBV4-3	TRBJ1-1	NA
CASSQQGGNSPLHF	TGTGCCAGCAGCCAGCAGGGTGGTAATTCACCCCTCCACTTT	NA	TRBV14	TRBJ1-6	NA
CASSLAQGAAKNIQYF	TGCGCCAGCAGCTTGGCGCAGGGGGCGGCCAAAAACATTCAGTACTTC	TRBD1	TRBV5-1	TRBJ2-4	NA
CASSRGQGRSTDTQYF	TGTGCCAGTAGTCGCGGACAGGGAAGGTCCACAGATACGCAGTATTTT	TRBD1	TRBV19	TRBJ2-3	NA
CASSPRAGGYEQYF	TGTGCCAGCTCACCCCGGGCAGGAGGCTACGAGCAGTACTTC	NA	TRBV18	TRBJ2-7	NA
CASSWTGTGILYNSPLHF	TGTGCCAGCAGCTGGACCGGGACAGGGATTTTATATAATTCACCCCTCCACTTT	TRBD1	TRBV7-9	TRBJ1-6	NA
CASSVGPGGQPQHF	TGTGCCAGCAGCGTTGGGCCAGGGGGGCAGCCCCAGCATTTT	TRBD1	TRBV9	TRBJ1-5	NA
CASKGGRGPGETQYF	TGTGCCAGCAAGGGGGGCAGGGGGCCAGGAGAGACCCAGTACTTC	TRBD1	TRBV9	TRBJ2-5	NA
CASSYSTRDGTEAFF	TGTGCCAGCAGTTACTCCACCAGGGATGGCACTGAAGCTTTCTTT	NA	TRBV6-6	TRBJ1-1	once
CASSHWGRATNTGELFF	TGTGCCAGCAGCCATTGGGGCCGCGCTACGAACACCGGGGAGCTGTTTTTT	NA	TRBV3-1/TRBV3-2	TRBJ2-2	NA
CAIRGTGAVGEAFF	TGTGCCATCAGGGGGACAGGGGCAGTTGGTGAAGCTTTCTTT	TRBD1	TRBV10-3	TRBJ1-1	once
CASSPGLSTDTQYF	TGTGCCAGCAGCCCCGGACTGAGCACAGATACGCAGTATTTT	NA	TRBV7-3	TRBJ2-3	NA
CASSLAAGVGEKLFF	TGTGCCAGCAGCTTAGCGGCAGGGGTTGGTGAAAAACTGTTTTTT	NA	TRBV7-9	TRBJ1-4	NA
CASHRGSIGSPLHF	TGTGCCAGCCACAGGGGGTCCATAGGTTCACCCCTCCACTTT	TRBD1	TRBV27	TRBJ1-6	NA
CASSPGLGQREKLFF	TGTGCCAGCAGCCCGGGTTTGGGACAAAGGGAAAAACTGTTTTTT	NA	TRBV9	TRBJ1-4	NA
CASRPTGQNEKLFF	TGTGCCAGCAGACCGACGGGACAGAATGAAAAACTGTTTTTT	TRBD1	TRBV28	TRBJ1-4	NA
CAISESRTGHGNTIYF	TGTGCCATCAGTGAGTCAAGGACAGGGCATGGAAACACCATATATTTT	TRBD1	TRBV10-3	TRBJ1-3	NA
CASRRDSGGSYEQYF	TGTGCCAGCAGAAGGGACTCAGGCGGTTCCTACGAGCAGTACTTC	NA	TRBV6-5	TRBJ2-7	NA
CASSESLASGVNEQFF	TGCGCCAGCAGTGAGTCGTTGGCTAGCGGGGTTAATGAGCAGTTCTTC	TRBD2	TRBV10-1	TRBJ2-1	NA
CASSGRPGQPFSYEQYF	TGTGCCAGCAGTGGGCGCCCGGGACAACCATTTAGCTACGAGCAGTACTTC	NA	TRBV2	TRBJ2-7	few
CASSPGQGLGKNTEAFF	TGTGCCAGCTCTCCGGGACAGGGGCTTGGGAAGAACACTGAAGCTTTCTTT	TRBD1	TRBV18	TRBJ1-1	NA
CAISSRTDNTEAFF	TGTGCCATCAGTAGCAGGACTGATAACACTGAAGCTTTCTTT	NA	TRBV10-3	TRBJ1-1	NA
CASSVLPGPRGYGYTF	TGTGCCAGCAGCGTACTCCCCGGGCCCCGGGGCTATGGCTACACCTTC	NA	TRBV9	TRBJ1-2	few
CASSIRGTMNTEAFF	TGTGCCAGTAGTATCCGGGGGACCATGAACACTGAAGCTTTCTTT	NA	TRBV19	TRBJ1-1	NA
CASSPRLQSKQFF	TGTGCCAGCAGCCCTCGACTCCAAAGTAAGCAGTTCTTC	NA	TRBV28	TRBJ2-1	once